Shown below are 21 T cell receptor beta chains from a single sample sequenced in a study of T cells in Graves' hyperthyroidism and ophthalmopathy. RNA transcripts were the template for amplifying TCR beta CDR3 regions. The TCR CDR3 was amplified in a first-round RT-PCR using the HTBI primer set. TCRdb redid the calling of the multiplex PCR reads with MiXCR, one entry per CDR3 protein. The sample carries about 400,000 distinct CDR3 sequences, around 16% recorded once. The material sequenced was blood. The receptors originated from a woman in her late teens or twenties with Graves' hyperthyroidism that later progressed to Graves' ophthalmopathy.

This clonotype has a count of ten or more. CDR3: CASSQEARRSSYNEQFF. The CDR3, as DNA: TGTGCCAGCAGCCAAGAGGCTAGAAGGAGCTCCTACAATGAGCAGTTCTTC. V gene TRBV3-1 combines with J gene TRBJ2-1; D ambiguous. Germline V lookup: CDR1 LGHDT, CDR2 YNNKEL (reference sequence). The CDR3 length is 17 residues. The V end was cut by 0 bases, the J end by 0 bases, with 12 bases between.

At least ten counts were recorded for this clonotype. The rearrangement joins TRBV7-9 to TRBJ2-3, with TRBD1 as a possible D gene (6 bases). Trimming removed 5 bases at V and 1 base at J, with 13 bases between. CDR3 length: 15 amino acids. Germline lookup yields CDR1 SEHNR and CDR2 FQNEAQ (reference sequence). CDR3 DNA: TGTGCCAGCAGCGCCTCAGGGGCAGGCACAGATACGCAGTATTTT. The encoded protein is CASSASGAGTDTQYF.

V and J are TRBV6-1 and TRBJ2-7; D gene uncertain. The CDR3 is 13 amino acids. Trimming removed 7 bases from V and 3 bases from J, with 13 bases in between. CDR1 is MNHNS and CDR2 is SASEGT in the germline V gene. CDR3 sequence: CASTPLAGYEQYF. The CDR3 DNA is TGTGCCAGCACTCCTCTCGCAGGCTACGAGCAGTACTTC.

This clonotype has more than one count but fewer than ten. The chain carries TRBV20-1 and TRBJ2-7; D is unclear. V lost 1 base, J lost 6 bases, and 4 bases lay in between. The CDR3 is 10 residues long. Germline V gene sequence: CDR1 DFQATT, CDR2 SNEGSKA (reference sequence). The CDR3 is CSARGPEQYF. In nucleotides, the CDR3 is TGCAGTGCTAGAGGTCCCGAGCAGTACTTC.

This clonotype was counted at least ten times. This chain links TRBV14 with TRBJ2-7, with D uncertain. The CDR3 consists of 13 residues. Germline V lookup: CDR1 SGHDN, CDR2 FVKESK. V dropped 1 base and J dropped 3 bases, with 7 bases sitting between them. CDR3: CASSQATNYEQYF. CDR3 sequence (DNA): TGTGCCAGCAGCCAAGCGACAAACTACGAGCAGTACTTC.

Of note for this clonotype: A much larger clonotype is one base distant, so this may be a read error. The chain employs TRBV12-3 or TRBV12-4 and TRBJ1-6; no firm D call. This CDR3 contains 13 residues. This CDR3 reads CAISSGYNSPLHF. The DNA for the CDR3 is TGTGCCATCAGTTCGGGCTATAATTCACCCCTCCACTTT.

The rearrangement uses TRBV7-6 and TRBJ1-3; D might be TRBD1 (5 bases). Germline CDR1 SGHVS, CDR2 FNYEAQ. Trimming stripped 1 base from V and 0 bases from J, with 10 bases between. CDR3 length: 16 residues. The CDR3 DNA follows: TGTGCCAGCAGCTTAGAGGCCAGGGTCTCTGGAAACACCATATATTTT. This sequence encodes CASSLEARVSGNTIYF.

This clonotype was counted ten times or more. The chain links TRBV5-1 to TRBJ1-3; unclear D gene. The CDR3 is 15 amino acids. The V gene lost 3 bases and the J gene lost 0 bases, with 10 bases spanning the gap. Germline values: CDR1 SGHRS, CDR2 YFSETQ. As DNA, the CDR3 is TGCGCCAGCAGCTCGGACCTCCACTCTGGAAACACCATATATTTT. Protein sequence: CASSSDLHSGNTIYF.

V usage is TRBV12-3 or TRBV12-4 and J usage is TRBJ2-7, with 9 bases aligning to TRBD2. This CDR3 spans 15 amino acids. J lost 4 bases, V lost 5 bases, and 9 bases had no gene match. The CDR3 DNA follows: TGTGCCAGCAGTCCAATTAGCGGGAGAAGTTACGAGCAGTACTTC. This sequence encodes CASSPISGRSYEQYF.

This clonotype showed up many times. The rearrangement uses TRBV12-3 or TRBV12-4 and TRBJ1-5, with no clear D. V shed 3 bases and J shed 4 bases, with 7 bases lying between them. The CDR3 extends over 13 amino acids. CDR3 protein: CASSLARNQPQHF. The CDR3 DNA sequence: TGTGCCAGCAGTTTGGCACGGAATCAGCCCCAGCATTTT.

This chain connects TRBV29-1 to TRBJ1-1; no clear D gene. Trimming pared 7 bases from V and 3 bases from J, leaving 15 bases between. This CDR3 comprises 13 residues. From germline, CDR1 is SQVTM and CDR2 ANQGSEA. The CDR3 DNA is TGCAGCGCCGTTTTTACAACGGACACTGAAGCTTTCTTT. It is translated as CSAVFTTDTEAFF.

This clonotype has a count of ten or more. This sequence joins TRBV7-9 and TRBJ2-4, with D uncertain. CDR1 SEHNR and CDR2 FQNEAQ come from the germline V gene (reference sequence). The CDR3 runs 15 residues. The ends were cut back, 5 bases at V and 0 bases at J, with 11 bases in the middle. CDR3 bases: TGTGCCAGCAGCCCCCGGCCGGGAGCCAAAAACATTCAGTACTTC. Its translation: CASSPRPGAKNIQYF.

Concerning this clonotype: A read error may account for a junction end that differs from germline. The CDR3 is CASSLGSMGAEQYF. The CDR3 DNA reads TGTGCTAGCAGCTTAGGAAGTATGGGAGCCGAGCAGTACTTC. This chain joins TRBV7-7 and TRBJ2-7, with D possibly matching TRBD2 (5 bases). Germline assignment: CDR1 SSHAT and CDR2 FNYEAQ (reference sequence). CDR3 length equals 14 residues.

This clonotype was recorded many times. The chain couples TRBV28 to TRBJ1-4; D remains ambiguous. CDR1 is MDHEN, CDR2 SYDVKM, per germline. Between the trimmed V and J ends, which lost 6 bases and 10 bases, there was a span of 15 bases. The CDR3 extends over 13 amino acids. CDR3 in amino acids: CASSLVRTGKLFF. As DNA, the CDR3 is TGTGCCAGCAGCCTAGTTAGGACCGGAAAACTGTTTTTT.

This clonotype occurred a few times. J is TRBJ1-1 and V is TRBV29-1; 8 bases agree with TRBD1. This CDR3 spans 18 amino acids. Germline lookup yields CDR1 SQVTM and CDR2 ANQGSEA. V was pared by 1 base and J by 1 base, with 14 bases of the junction left unmatched. The CDR3 DNA sequence: TGCAGCGTTGAAGCTTCTCAGGGGGCAAGGAGGACGAACACTGAAGCTTTCTTT. Protein: CSVEASQGARRTNTEAFF.

This clonotype was seen ten or more times. The V call is TRBV2, the J call TRBJ1-5; D might be TRBD1 (5 bases). The CDR3 runs 11 residues. Germline CDR1 SNHLY, CDR2 FYNNEI. Between the trimmed V and J ends, which lost 5 bases and 11 bases, there was a span of 10 bases. CDR3 in amino acids: CASSRDQTQHF. The CDR3 DNA reads TGTGCCAGCAGTAGGGACCAAACCCAGCATTTT. The full variable domain, in which reference TRBV2 and TRBJ1-5 provide the parts outside the CDR3, is EPEVTQTPSHQVTQMGQEVILRCVPISNHLYFYWYRQILGQKVEFLVSFYNNEISEKSEIFDDQFSVERPDGSNFTLKIRSTKLEDSAMYFCASSRDQTQHFGDGTRLSIL.

This clonotype was observed a handful of times. This chain links TRBV6-2 or TRBV6-3 with TRBJ2-3; D is ambiguous. Trimming cost V 5 bases and J 2 bases, with 11 bases left between them. Germline V gene sequence: CDR1 MNHEY, CDR2 SVGEGT. The length of the CDR3 is 14 residues. This CDR3 is CASSPNGYTDTQYF. In DNA, the CDR3 is TGTGCCAGCAGTCCTAACGGTTACACAGATACGCAGTATTTT.

In the case of this clonotype: This clone may be a read error of a much larger clone one base away. This chain uses TRBV12-5 with TRBJ2-1, with TRBD1 matching over 9 bases. This CDR3 contains 16 residues. The V gene end was trimmed by 7 bases and the J gene end by 8 bases; junction bases not matched to a gene: 15. Germline assignment: CDR1 LGHNT and CDR2 FRNRAP. The CDR3 region has the DNA TGTGCTAGTGATCTCCCCGGGACAGGGCTAATCGATGAGCAGTTCTTC. Translation gives CASDLPGTGLIDEQFF.

The J gene is TRBJ2-1, the V gene TRBV28; 8 nucleotides align to TRBD1. V was clipped by 5 bases and J by 0 bases; unmatched bases: 6. CDR1 and CDR2 from the germline V gene are MDHEN and SYDVKM. The CDR3 is made up of 16 amino acids. CDR3 DNA: TGTGCCAGCAGTCCTCAGGGGGCTAGCTCCTACAATGAGCAGTTCTTC. Encoded protein: CASSPQGASSYNEQFF.

There are a few counts of this clonotype. The V and J genes are TRBV28 and TRBJ1-1; no clear D. Germline-derived CDR1 and CDR2 are MDHEN and SYDVKM. Deletions cut 6 bases from V and 3 bases from J, with 11 bases between. The CDR3 sequence is 13 residues long. CDR3 coding DNA: TGTGCCAGCAGCCAGAAGGTAGACACTGAAGCTTTCTTT. Protein product: CASSQKVDTEAFF.

This clonotype turned up a few times. CDR3 DNA: TGTGCCAGCTCAGCCTGGACGAGCTCTGGGGCCAACGTCCTGACTTTC. Encoded protein: CASSAWTSSGANVLTF. The genes are TRBV18 and TRBJ2-6; D remains ambiguous. The V gene's germline CDR1 is KGHSH and CDR2 LQKENI. The CDR3 consists of 16 residues. Trimming cost V 5 bases and J 0 bases, with 11 bases left between them. The whole variable domain, filled in from reference TRBV18 and TRBJ2-6, reads NAGVMQNPRHLVRRRGQEARLRCSPMKGHSHVYWYRQLPEEGLKFMVYLQKENIIDESGMPKERFSAEFPKEGPSILRIQQVVRGDSAAYFCASSAWTSSGANVLTFGAGSRLTVL.